This T cell receptor beta chain was recorded in a study of early T cells in non-severe SARS-CoV-2 infection (dated by TCRdb to about 2021). For the wider study: Bulk RNA from unsorted whole blood was used for TCR sequencing, so alpha and beta chains could not be paired. Summary of the overall study and its limitations: VDJdb matching was skewed toward anti-spike CD8 responses and likely underestimated virus-specific expansions, missing private and CD4 specificities.

V trim: 3 bases; J trim: 4 bases; unmatched bases: 4. Taken from cysteine to phenylalanine, the CDR3 has 15 residues. Only the CDR3 part of the read is kept: 45 bases, read in frame from the first base. CDR1 is given as MRHNA and CDR2 as SNTAGT, both from the germline V gene. Ten or more counts support this clonotype. The specificity of this receptor is unknown. No qualities accompany the bases; no much larger clone lies one base away. Library prep was done by 5' RACE. The listed sequencing device is NextSeq 500. In the TCR library protocol, unique molecular identifiers were attached to individual cDNA molecules to correct for PCR bias and sequencing error. Sequencing covered both TCR alpha and beta chains, and within each sample the abundances of alpha and beta sequences were tightly co-correlated. The study's processing was this. V gene, J gene and CDR3 annotation of TCR sequences was performed with Decombinator V4. TCRs were defined as expanded if a significant change between any two time points was detected under a Poisson model with p below 0.0001. TCR abundances were normalised to the total number of TCRs sequenced per sample and expressed as counts per million. TRAV1-2 paired with TRAJ12, TRAJ20 or TRAJ33 defined MAIT TCRs, while TRAV10 paired with TRAJ18 defined iNKT TCRs. A search of VDJdb, accessed on 1 November 2021, was run for TCRs annotated to CMV, EBV and SARS-CoV-2, with TCRs annotated for multiple antigens excluded. In TCRdb, the public reads were trimmed at Q25 with fastp and aligned with MiXCR, with productive beta chains retained. Merged by CDR3 protein, the rows form single entries marked with the most common genes and DNA. Here the V and J calls rest on TCRdb's processing, not on the authors' analysis. Counted in this sample were 45,000 to 70,000 distinct CDR3 sequences; more than 9% of them appeared once. The biggest ten clones account for around 9.6% of the sample.

The study was a case-control design nested within a healthcare worker cohort in London, UK, with weekly nasopharyngeal swab PCR tests and blood sampling. Healthcare workers were recruited between 23 and 31 March 2020, during the week of the UK lockdown, and were followed weekly for up to roughly 15 weeks. The specimen sequenced was whole blood. The TCR originated in an adult who was a healthcare worker with PCR-confirmed SARS-CoV-2 infection or an uninfected control (not recorded which). The chain was built from TRBV6-4 and TRBJ2-1; 9 nucleotides in the junction match TRBD1. The CDR3 has the sequence CASSERTGAYNEQFF. The nucleotide sequence is given as TGTGCCAGCAGTGAGAGGACAGGGGCTTACAATGAGCAGTTCTTC.